This T cell receptor beta chain derives from a study of blood T cell repertoires in COVID-19. V lost 0 bases, J lost 0 bases, and 10 bases lay in between. CDR1 is SGDLS and CDR2 is YYNGEE in the germline V gene. This CDR3 is built from 16 residues. The data were produced by immunoSEQ multiplex PCR, yet TCRdb's version contains in-frame clones alone and is incomplete. The sample lists about 310,000 clones; 70% to 90% were seen once. Sequenced: peripheral blood. The receptor comes from a man between 65 and 85 years old with acute or convalescent COVID-19. The chain joins TRBV9 to TRBJ1-3, with D tentatively TRBD1 (6 bases). CDR3 sequence reads: CASSVADRSSGNTIYF. The CDR3 DNA reads TGTGCCAGCAGCGTAGCTGACAGGAGCTCTGGAAACACCATATATTTT.